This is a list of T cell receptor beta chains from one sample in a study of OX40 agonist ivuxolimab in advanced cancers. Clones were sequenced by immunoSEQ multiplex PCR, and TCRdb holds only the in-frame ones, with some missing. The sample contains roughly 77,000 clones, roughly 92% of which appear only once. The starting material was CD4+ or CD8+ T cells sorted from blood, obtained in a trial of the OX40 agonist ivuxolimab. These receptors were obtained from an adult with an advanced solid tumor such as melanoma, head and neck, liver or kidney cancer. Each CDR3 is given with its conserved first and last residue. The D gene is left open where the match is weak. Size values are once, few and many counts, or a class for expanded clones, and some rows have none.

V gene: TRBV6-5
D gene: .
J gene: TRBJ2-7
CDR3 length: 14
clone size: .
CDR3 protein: CASTSASTSYEQYF
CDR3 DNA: TGTGCCAGCACCTCCGCCAGCACCTCCTACGAGCAGTACTTC

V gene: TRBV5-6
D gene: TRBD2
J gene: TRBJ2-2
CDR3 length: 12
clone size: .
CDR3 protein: CASSREERELFF
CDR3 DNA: TGTGCCAGCAGCCGGGAGGAACGGGAGCTGTTTTTT

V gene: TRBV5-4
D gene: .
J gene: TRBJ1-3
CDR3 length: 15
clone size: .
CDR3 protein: CASSLGPSSGNTIYF
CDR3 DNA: TGTGCCAGCAGCTTGGGGCCGAGCTCTGGAAACACCATATATTTT

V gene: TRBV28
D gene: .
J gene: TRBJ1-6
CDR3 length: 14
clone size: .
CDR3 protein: CASSSDSFTSPLHF
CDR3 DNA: TGTGCCAGCAGTTCGGACAGTTTCACTTCACCCCTCCACTTT

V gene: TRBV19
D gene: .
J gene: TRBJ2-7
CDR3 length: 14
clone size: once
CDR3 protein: CASSVMFQGDEQYF
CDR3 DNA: TGTGCCAGTAGTGTAATGTTCCAGGGAGACGAGCAGTACTTC

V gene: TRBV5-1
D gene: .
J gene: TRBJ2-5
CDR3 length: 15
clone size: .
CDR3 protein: CASSRTNGAQETQYF
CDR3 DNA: TGCGCCAGCAGCCGCACGAACGGGGCGCAAGAGACCCAGTACTTC

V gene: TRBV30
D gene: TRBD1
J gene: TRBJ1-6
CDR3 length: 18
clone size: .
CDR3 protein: CAWSVQGFSGTATTPLHF
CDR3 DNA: TGTGCCTGGAGTGTACAGGGGTTTTCCGGGACAGCCACCACACCCCTCCACTTT

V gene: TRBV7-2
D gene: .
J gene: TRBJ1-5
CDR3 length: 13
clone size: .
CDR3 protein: CASSLGDDQPQHF
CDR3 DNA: TGTGCCAGCAGCTTAGGCGATGATCAGCCCCAGCATTTT

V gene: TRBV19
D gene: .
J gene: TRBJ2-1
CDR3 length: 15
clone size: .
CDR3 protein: CASSPPGLKGHEQFF
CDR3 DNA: TGTGCCAGTAGTCCGCCGGGATTAAAGGGCCATGAGCAGTTCTTC

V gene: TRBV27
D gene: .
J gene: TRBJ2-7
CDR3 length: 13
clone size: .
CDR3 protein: CASSNRGVDEQYF
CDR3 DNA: TGTGCCAGCAGTAACCGAGGGGTCGACGAGCAGTACTTC

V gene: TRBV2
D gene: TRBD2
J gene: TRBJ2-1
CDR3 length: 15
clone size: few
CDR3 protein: CASKSSGGSYNEQFF
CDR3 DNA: TGTGCCAGCAAGTCTAGCGGGGGATCCTACAATGAGCAGTTCTTC

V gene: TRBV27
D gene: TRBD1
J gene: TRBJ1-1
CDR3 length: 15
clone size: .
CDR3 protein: CASSGVGGAVTEAFF
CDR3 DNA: TGTGCCAGCAGTGGGGTAGGGGGCGCAGTCACTGAAGCTTTCTTT

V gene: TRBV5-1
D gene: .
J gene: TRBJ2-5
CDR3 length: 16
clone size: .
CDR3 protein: CASSPPSQGRGETQYF
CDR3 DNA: TGCGCCAGCAGCCCGCCGTCGCAGGGGCGCGGAGAGACCCAGTACTTC

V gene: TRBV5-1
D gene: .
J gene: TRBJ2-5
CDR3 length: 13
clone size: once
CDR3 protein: CASSFTGRETQYF
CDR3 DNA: TGCGCCAGCAGCTTCACAGGGCGCGAGACCCAGTACTTC

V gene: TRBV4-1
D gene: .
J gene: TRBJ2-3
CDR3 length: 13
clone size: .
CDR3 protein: CASSQGSGDTQYF
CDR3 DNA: TGCGCCAGCAGCCAAGGATCCGGGGATACGCAGTATTTT

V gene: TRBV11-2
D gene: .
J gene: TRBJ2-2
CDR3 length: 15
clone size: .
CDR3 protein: CASSLESQAAGELFF
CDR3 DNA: TGTGCCAGCAGCTTAGAGTCACAGGCTGCCGGGGAGCTGTTTTTT

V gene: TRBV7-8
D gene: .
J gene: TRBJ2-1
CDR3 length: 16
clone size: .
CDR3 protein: CASSLASGTSYNEQFF
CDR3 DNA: TGTGCCAGCAGCTTAGCTAGCGGTACATCCTACAATGAGCAGTTCTTC

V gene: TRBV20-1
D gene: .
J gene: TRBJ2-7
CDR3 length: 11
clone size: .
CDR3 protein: CSAKDQREQYF
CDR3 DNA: TGCAGTGCTAAAGATCAGAGGGAGCAGTACTTC

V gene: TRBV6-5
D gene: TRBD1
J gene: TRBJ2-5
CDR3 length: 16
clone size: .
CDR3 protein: CASSYGGQGLQETQYF
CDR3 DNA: TGTGCCAGCAGTTATGGAGGACAGGGGTTACAAGAGACCCAGTACTTC

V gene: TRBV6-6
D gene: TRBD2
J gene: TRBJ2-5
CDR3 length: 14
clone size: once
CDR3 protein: CASSYSGTKETQYF
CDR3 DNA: TGTGCCAGCAGTTACTCCGGGACTAAAGAGACCCAGTACTTC

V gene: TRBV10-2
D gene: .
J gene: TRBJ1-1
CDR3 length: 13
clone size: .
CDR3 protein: CASSEQANTEAFF
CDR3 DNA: TGCGCCAGCAGTGAGCAGGCGAACACTGAAGCTTTCTTT

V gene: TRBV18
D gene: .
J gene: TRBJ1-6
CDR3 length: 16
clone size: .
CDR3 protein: CASSQSLGGYNSPLHF
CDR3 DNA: TGTGCCAGCTCACAATCCCTCGGGGGGTATAATTCACCCCTCCACTTT

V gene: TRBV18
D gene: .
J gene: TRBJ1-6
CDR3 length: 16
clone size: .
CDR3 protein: CASSPKTDSYNSPLHF
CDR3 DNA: TGTGCCAGCTCACCAAAGACGGACTCCTATAATTCACCCCTCCACTTT

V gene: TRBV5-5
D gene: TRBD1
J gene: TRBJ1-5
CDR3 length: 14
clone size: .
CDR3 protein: CASSSTGGGQPQHF
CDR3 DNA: TGTGCCAGCAGCTCCACAGGGGGCGGCCAGCCCCAGCATTTT

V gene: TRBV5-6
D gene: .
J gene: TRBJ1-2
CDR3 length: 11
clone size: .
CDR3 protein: CASSLGVGYTF
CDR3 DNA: TGTGCCAGCAGCTTGGGGGTTGGCTACACCTTC

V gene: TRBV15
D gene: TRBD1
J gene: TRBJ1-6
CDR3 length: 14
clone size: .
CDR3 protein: CATSRDRDSSPLHF
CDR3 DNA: TGTGCCACCAGCAGAGATAGGGACAGTTCACCCCTCCACTTT

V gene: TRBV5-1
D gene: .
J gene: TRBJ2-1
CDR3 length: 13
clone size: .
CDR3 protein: CASSLKLYNEQFF
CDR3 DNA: TGCGCCAGCAGCTTGAAACTGTACAATGAGCAGTTCTTC

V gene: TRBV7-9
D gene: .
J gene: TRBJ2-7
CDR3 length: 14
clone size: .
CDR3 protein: CASSKEAAPYEQYF
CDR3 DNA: TGTGCCAGCAGCAAAGAAGCGGCCCCCTACGAGCAGTACTTC

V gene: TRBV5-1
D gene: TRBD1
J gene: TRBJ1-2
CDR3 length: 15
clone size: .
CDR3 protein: CASSRNRDSNYGYTF
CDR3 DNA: TGCGCCAGCAGCAGAAACCGGGACAGTAACTATGGCTACACCTTC

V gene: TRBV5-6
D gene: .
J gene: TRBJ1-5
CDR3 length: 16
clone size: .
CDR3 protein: CASSLRAGSSNQPQHF
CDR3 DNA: TGTGCCAGCAGCTTGAGGGCAGGGAGTAGCAATCAGCCCCAGCATTTT

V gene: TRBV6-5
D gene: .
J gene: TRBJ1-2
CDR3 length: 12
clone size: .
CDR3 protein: CASKDRHYGYTF
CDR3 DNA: TGTGCCAGCAAAGACAGGCACTATGGCTACACCTTC

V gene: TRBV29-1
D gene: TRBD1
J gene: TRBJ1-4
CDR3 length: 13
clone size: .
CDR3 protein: CSVVGPGGEKLFF
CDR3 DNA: TGCAGCGTGGTTGGGCCAGGGGGGGAAAAACTGTTTTTT

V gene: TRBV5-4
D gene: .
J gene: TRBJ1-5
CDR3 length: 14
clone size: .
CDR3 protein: CASSFTGSNQPQHF
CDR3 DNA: TGTGCCAGCAGCTTTACGGGAAGCAATCAGCCCCAGCATTTT

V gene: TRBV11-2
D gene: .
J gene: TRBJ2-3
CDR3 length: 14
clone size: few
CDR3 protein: CASSLGQDKDTQYF
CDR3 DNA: TGTGCCAGCAGCTTAGGCCAAGACAAGGATACGCAGTATTTT

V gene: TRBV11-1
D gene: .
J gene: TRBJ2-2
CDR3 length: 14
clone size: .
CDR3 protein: CASSLETTTGELFF
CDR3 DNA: TGTGCCAGCAGCTTAGAGACCACCACCGGGGAGCTGTTTTTT

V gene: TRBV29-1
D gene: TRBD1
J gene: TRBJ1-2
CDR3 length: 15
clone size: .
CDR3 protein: CSALGQGASNYGYTF
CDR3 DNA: TGCAGCGCCCTCGGACAGGGGGCTTCTAACTATGGCTACACCTTC

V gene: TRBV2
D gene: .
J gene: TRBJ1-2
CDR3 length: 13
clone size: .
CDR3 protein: CASSDLVPYGYTF
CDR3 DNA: TGTGCCAGCAGTGATTTGGTCCCCTATGGCTACACCTTC

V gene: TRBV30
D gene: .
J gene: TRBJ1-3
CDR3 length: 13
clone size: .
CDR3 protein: CAWSVGGGNTIYF
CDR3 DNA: TGTGCCTGGAGTGTGGGCGGTGGAAACACCATATATTTT

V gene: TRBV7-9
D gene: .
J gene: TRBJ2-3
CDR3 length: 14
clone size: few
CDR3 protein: CASSTGLSTDTQYF
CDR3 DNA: TGTGCCAGCAGCACGGGACTCAGCACAGATACGCAGTATTTT

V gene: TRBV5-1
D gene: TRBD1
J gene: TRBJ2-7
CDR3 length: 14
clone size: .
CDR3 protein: CASSIRDRAYEQYF
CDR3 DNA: TGCGCCAGCAGCATCCGGGACAGGGCCTACGAGCAGTACTTC

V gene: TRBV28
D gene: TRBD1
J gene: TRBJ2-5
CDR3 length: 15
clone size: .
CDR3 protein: CASSWFSRGQETQYF
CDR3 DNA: TGTGCCAGCAGTTGGTTTTCCAGGGGGCAAGAGACCCAGTACTTC

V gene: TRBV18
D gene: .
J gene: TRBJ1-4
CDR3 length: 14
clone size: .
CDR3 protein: CASSPQPGPERLFF
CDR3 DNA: TGTGCCAGCTCACCACAACCAGGGCCAGAAAGACTGTTTTTT

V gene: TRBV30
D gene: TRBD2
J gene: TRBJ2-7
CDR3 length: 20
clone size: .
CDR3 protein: CAWSSKVSFTSGRTSYEQYF
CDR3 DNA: TGTGCCTGGAGCTCAAAGGTTTCGTTTACTAGCGGGAGAACCTCTTACGAGCAGTACTTC

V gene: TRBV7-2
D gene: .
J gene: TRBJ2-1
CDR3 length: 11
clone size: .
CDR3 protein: CASEGYNEQFF
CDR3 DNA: TGTGCCAGCGAAGGATACAATGAGCAGTTCTTC

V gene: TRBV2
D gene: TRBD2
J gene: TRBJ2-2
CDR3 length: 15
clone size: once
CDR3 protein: CASRATSENTGELFF
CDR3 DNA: TGTGCCAGCAGGGCGACTAGCGAAAACACCGGGGAGCTGTTTTTT

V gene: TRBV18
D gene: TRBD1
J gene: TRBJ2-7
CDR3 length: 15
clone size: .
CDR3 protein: CASSRTTGVDYEQYF
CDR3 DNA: TGTGCCAGCTCACGCACGACAGGGGTGGACTACGAGCAGTACTTC

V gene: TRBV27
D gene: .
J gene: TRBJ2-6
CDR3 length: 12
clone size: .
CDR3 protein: CASSTGANVLTF
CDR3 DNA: TGTGCCAGCAGCACTGGGGCCAACGTCCTGACTTTC

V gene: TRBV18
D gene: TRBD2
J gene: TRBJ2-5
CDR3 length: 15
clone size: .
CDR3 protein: CASSPLSGGAETQYF
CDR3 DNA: TGTGCCAGCTCACCACTGTCGGGGGGAGCGGAGACCCAGTACTTC

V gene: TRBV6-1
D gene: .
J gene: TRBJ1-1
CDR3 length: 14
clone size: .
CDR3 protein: CASSYRETNTEAFF
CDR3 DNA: TGTGCCAGCAGCTACCGGGAGACAAACACTGAAGCTTTCTTT

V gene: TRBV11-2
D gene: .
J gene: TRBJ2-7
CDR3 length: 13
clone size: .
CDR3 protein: CASSAGQPYEQYF
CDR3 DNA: TGTGCCAGCAGCGCGGGACAACCCTACGAGCAGTACTTC

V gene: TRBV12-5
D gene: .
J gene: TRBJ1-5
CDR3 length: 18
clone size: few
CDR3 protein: CASGLTRAGINSNQPQHF
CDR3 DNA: TGTGCTAGTGGTTTAACGAGGGCGGGGATTAATAGCAATCAGCCCCAGCATTTT

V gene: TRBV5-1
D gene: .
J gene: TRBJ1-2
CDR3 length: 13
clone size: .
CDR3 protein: CASSQEEGYGYTF
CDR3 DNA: TGCGCCAGCAGCCAAGAGGAAGGGTATGGCTACACCTTC

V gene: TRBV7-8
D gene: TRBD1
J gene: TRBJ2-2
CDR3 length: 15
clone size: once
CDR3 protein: CASSFLQGDTGELFF
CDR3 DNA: TGTGCCAGCAGCTTCCTACAGGGGGACACCGGGGAGCTGTTTTTT

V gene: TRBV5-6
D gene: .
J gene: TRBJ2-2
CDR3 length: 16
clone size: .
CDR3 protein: CASSLYRGGNTGELFF
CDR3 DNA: TGTGCCAGCAGCTTGTATCGTGGCGGGAACACCGGGGAGCTGTTTTTT

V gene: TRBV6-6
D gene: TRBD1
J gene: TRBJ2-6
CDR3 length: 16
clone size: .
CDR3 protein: CAITGTGASGANVLTF
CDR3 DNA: TGTGCCATCACCGGGACAGGTGCTTCTGGGGCCAACGTCCTGACTTTC

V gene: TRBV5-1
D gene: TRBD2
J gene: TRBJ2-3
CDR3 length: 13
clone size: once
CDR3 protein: CASGPSGTDTQYF
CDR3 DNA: TGCGCCAGCGGGCCTAGCGGGACAGATACGCAGTATTTT

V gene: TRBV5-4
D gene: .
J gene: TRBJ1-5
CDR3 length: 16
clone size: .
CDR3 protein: CASSLGPGTAQGPQHF
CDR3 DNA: TGTGCCAGCAGCTTGGGACCGGGGACGGCGCAGGGGCCCCAGCATTTT

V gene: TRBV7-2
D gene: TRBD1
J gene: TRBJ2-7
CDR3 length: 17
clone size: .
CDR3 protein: CASSLSGSRTGSYEQYF
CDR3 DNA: TGTGCCAGCAGCTTAAGTGGTTCTAGGACAGGGTCCTACGAGCAGTACTTC

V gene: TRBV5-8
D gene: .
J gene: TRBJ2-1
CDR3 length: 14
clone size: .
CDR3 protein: CASSFRLVSNEQFF
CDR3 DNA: TGTGCCAGCAGCTTCCGACTAGTCTCGAATGAGCAGTTCTTC